A single sample is the source of the 18 T cell receptor beta chains below, sequenced in a study of cytomegalovirus exposure and HLA in healthy donors. The PCR used 60 Vbeta and 13 Jbeta primers. Only in-frame clones appear in the TCRdb table, and some are missing; sequencing was by immunoSEQ multiplex PCR. The profile covers roughly 140,000 clones, with around 79% appearing a single time and approximately 1.5% taken by the ten largest. Specimen: PBMCs. The receptors were gathered from a woman in her 30s in good health and CMV-seronegative.

This chain links TRBV6-5 with TRBJ2-3; the D gene is possibly TRBD2 (5 bases). The V and J ends lost 7 bases and 2 bases respectively, with 13 bases between them. The CDR3 covers 14 residues. Germline CDR1 and CDR2: MNHEY and SVGAGI. The CDR3 DNA reads as TGTGCCAGCACTAACGGGGAGCACACAGATACGCAGTATTTT. Protein sequence: CASTNGEHTDTQYF.

This chain links TRBV19 with TRBJ1-2, with D perhaps TRBD1 (5 bases). CDR1 is LNHDA and CDR2 is SQIVND in the germline V gene (reference sequence). Trimming shortened V by 3 bases and J by 0 bases, and 11 bases separated the two germline ends. The CDR3 consists of 15 residues. CDR3 protein: CASSMLGGANYGYTF. Here the CDR3 DNA reads TGTGCCAGTAGTATGCTCGGGGGAGCTAACTATGGCTACACCTTC.

This chain links TRBV6-5 with TRBJ2-7; 7 bases are a match to TRBD2. Germline V CDR1 and CDR2: MNHEY, SVGAGI. This CDR3 comprises 11 residues. Losses at the gene ends were 10 bases for V and 1 base for J; bases not matched to a gene: 1. The CDR3 region is CAIGGSYEQYF. CDR3 bases: TGTGCCATCGGGGGGTCCTACGAGCAGTACTTC.

The chain links TRBV15 to TRBJ2-3, with TRBD1 matching over 8 bases. Germline assignment: CDR1 LNHNV and CDR2 YYDKDF (reference sequence). The CDR3 is made up of 15 amino acids. V lost 3 bases, J lost 2 bases, and 4 bases stayed unmatched. The CDR3 region has the DNA TGTGCCACCAGCAGTACAGGGGGTGCCACAGATACGCAGTATTTT. It translates to CATSSTGGATDTQYF.

The chain recombines TRBV4-1 with TRBJ1-2, with unresolved D. Trimming removed 0 bases at V and 1 base at J, with 9 bases between. The CDR3 spans 15 residues. Germline CDR1 reads MGHRA; CDR2 reads YSYEKL. In DNA form, the CDR3 reads TGCGCCAGCAGCCAAGATTCCACGGGTAACTATGGCTACACCTTC. Its protein product is CASSQDSTGNYGYTF.

The chain has TRBV7-2 and TRBJ1-6; 9 bases align to TRBD1. With 0 bases clipped from V and 10 bases from J, the junction kept 13 bases outside the gene matches. CDR1 is SGHTA, CDR2 FQGNSA, per germline. The CDR3 totals 18 residues. CDR3 loop: CASSLAGFRDRDGSPLHF. DNA of the CDR3: TGTGCCAGCAGCTTAGCCGGCTTCCGGGACAGGGATGGATCACCCCTCCACTTT.

The chain couples TRBV5-1 to TRBJ2-5; D ambiguous. CDR1 is SGHRS and CDR2 is YFSETQ in the germline V gene. V shed 4 bases and J shed 9 bases, with 16 bases lying between them. The length of the CDR3 is 13 residues. Written as DNA, the CDR3 is TGCGCCAGCAGCGCCCGTTTTGACCAGGCCCAGTACTTC. It translates to CASSARFDQAQYF.

The chain is built from TRBV19 and TRBJ2-1; a possible D gene is TRBD2 (5 bases). The ends were cut back, 7 bases at V and 0 bases at J, with 13 bases in the middle. Germline-derived CDR1 and CDR2 are LNHDA and SQIVND (reference sequence). The CDR3 is made up of 15 amino acids. CDR3 in amino acids: CASIQTIGSYNEQFF. CDR3 nucleotides: TGTGCCAGTATCCAGACTATCGGCTCCTACAATGAGCAGTTCTTC.

This rearrangement joins TRBV7-3 to TRBJ2-1; tentative D call: TRBD1 (6 bases). The CDR3 runs 15 residues. V was shortened by 5 bases and J by 7 bases, with 18 bases between the two germline ends. The germline V gene encodes CDR1 SGHTA and CDR2 FQGTGA. CDR3 amino acids: CASSQGTLQRNEQFF. CDR3 sequence (DNA): TGTGCCAGCAGCCAAGGGACACTCCAGAGGAATGAGCAGTTCTTC.

The rearrangement joins TRBV9 to TRBJ2-1; no clear D. CDR1 is SGDLS, CDR2 YYNGEE, per germline. V was shortened by 4 bases and J by 8 bases, with 13 bases between the two germline ends. The CDR3 is made up of 13 amino acids. CDR3 bases: TGTGCCAGCAGCCCTCCCCGAGTCGATGAGCAGTTCTTC. This gives the protein CASSPPRVDEQFF.

This sequence joins TRBV5-4 and TRBJ2-2; 8 bases align to TRBD2. With 2 bases clipped from V and 1 base from J, the junction kept 7 bases outside the gene matches. The CDR3 is made up of 17 amino acids. Per germline, CDR1 SGHNT and CDR2 YYREEE (reference sequence). CDR3 sequence reads: CASSLPGLAQNTGELFF. In DNA, the CDR3 is TGTGCCAGCAGCTTACCCGGACTAGCTCAGAACACCGGGGAGCTGTTTTTT.

The V gene is TRBV5-4, the J gene TRBJ2-2; D remains ambiguous. Per the germline V gene, CDR1 is SGHNT and CDR2 is YYREEE (reference sequence). The CDR3 has 14 residues. Trimming stripped 2 bases from V and 0 bases from J, with 5 bases between. The CDR3 DNA reads TGTGCCAGCAGCTTAGCTGCGAACACCGGGGAGCTGTTTTTT. Translating it yields CASSLAANTGELFF. The full variable domain, completed using reference TRBV5-4 and TRBJ2-2, is ETGVTQSPTHLIKTRGQQVTLRCSSQSGHNTVSWYQQALGQGPQFIFQYYREEENGRGNFPPRFSGLQFPNYSSELNVNALELDDSALYLCASSLAANTGELFFGEGSRLTVL.

The V gene is TRBV19, the J gene TRBJ1-1, with D perhaps TRBD1 (6 bases). CDR3 size: 14 residues. V was pared by 1 base and J by 5 bases, with 11 bases between. Germline loops: CDR1 LNHDA, CDR2 SQIVND (reference sequence). The CDR3 here is CASSIASGVTEAFF. In nucleotides, the CDR3 is TGTGCCAGTAGTATAGCATCAGGGGTAACTGAAGCTTTCTTT.

The chain employs TRBV6-5 and TRBJ2-1; maybe TRBD1 (5 bases). V lost 5 bases to trimming and J lost 0 bases, with 8 bases between them. Germline-derived CDR1 and CDR2 are MNHEY and SVGAGI. This CDR3 comprises 14 residues. The CDR3: CASSDRSSYNEQFF. The DNA of the CDR3 is TGTGCCAGCAGTGACAGAAGCTCCTACAATGAGCAGTTCTTC.

CDR3 sequence: CASSVSQGVTNEKLFF. CDR3 nucleotide sequence: TGTGCCAGCAGCGTATCCCAGGGCGTGACTAATGAAAAACTGTTTTTT. The chain is built from TRBV9 and TRBJ1-4, with D possibly being TRBD1 (5 bases). This CDR3 region has 16 residues. Germline CDR1 SGDLS, CDR2 YYNGEE. Deletions cut 1 base from V and 2 bases from J, with 12 bases between.

This sequence joins TRBV19 and TRBJ2-7; possible D gene TRBD2, 5 bases. Per the germline V gene, CDR1 is LNHDA and CDR2 is SQIVND (reference sequence). V was pared by 6 bases and J by 6 bases, with 15 bases between. The CDR3 has 13 amino acids. The CDR3 DNA is TGTGCCAGTAGACCGCGAGGAGGTGCCGAGCAGTACTTC. Its translation is CASRPRGGAEQYF.

The V gene is TRBV6-1, the J gene TRBJ2-7; TRBD1 might be the D (6 bases). The germline V gene has CDR1 MNHNS and CDR2 SASEGT. The CDR3 extends over 12 amino acids. The V and J ends lost 6 bases and 7 bases respectively, with 13 bases between them. The CDR3 nucleotides are TGTGCCAGCAGGGGTCCGACAGGAGAGCAGTACTTC. This translates into CASRGPTGEQYF.

This clone was seen only once. This rearrangement joins TRBV5-1 to TRBJ1-1, with 7 bases fitting TRBD1. This CDR3 contains 15 residues. V shed 2 bases and J 0 bases; nucleotides not matched to a gene: 4. Per the germline V gene, CDR1 is SGHRS and CDR2 is YFSETQ. DNA of the CDR3: TGCGCCAGCAGCTTACCGGGACAGCTGAACACTGAAGCTTTCTTT. Protein: CASSLPGQLNTEAFF. Drawing the rest from reference TRBV5-1 and TRBJ1-1, the complete variable domain is KAGVTQTPRYLIKTRGQQVTLSCSPISGHRSVSWYQQTPGQGLQFLFEYFSETQRNKGNFPGRFSGRQFSNSRSEMNVSTLELGDSALYLCASSLPGQLNTEAFFGQGTRLTVV.